One T cell receptor beta chain is described in this entry. Its target is not known. Germline V gives CDR1 SQVTM, CDR2 ANQGSEA. This CDR3 has 16 amino acids. V lost 3 bases and J lost 0; bases outside the gene matches: 8. This specimen belongs to a study of cytomegalovirus exposure and HLA in healthy donors. At the level of the study: In a later analysis, it was reported that the roughly 130 validation repertoires had been produced on the same platform as the 500 to 750 repertoires belonging to the first cohort. Study-level points and caveats: As was reported, the classifier diagnosed cytomegalovirus status with high specificity and sensitivity. Researchers catalogued 164 TCR beta chains as cytomegalovirus-associated.

Repertoires were generated with immunoSEQ multiplex PCR, while TCRdb's copy carries only in-frame clones and drops some. The table shows roughly 150,000 clones, with approximately 84% occurring only once. The clonotype comes from a man younger than 45 in good health and CMV-seropositive. The sequencing input was PBMCs. V is TRBV29-1 and J is TRBJ1-3; 7 bases are a match to TRBD1. The CDR3 nucleotides read TGCAGCGTTGATCTGACAGGGAGCGTCTCTGGAAACACCATATATTTT. It yields the protein CSVDLTGSVSGNTIYF.